The present T cell receptor (beta chain) was sequenced within a study of blood T cell repertoires in COVID-19 (dated by TCRdb to the early 2020s). Notes on the research overall: The collaborator samples originated in the United States, Italy and Spain and spanned the acute and convalescent phases of COVID-19. The material from the prospective study consisted of cDNA or gDNA derived from T cells, B-cell-depleted T cells, or PBMCs. The dataset comprised deeply sampled blood TCRbeta repertoires from subjects exposed to, actively infected with, or recovered from COVID-19. The repertoires were released in a freely available public database meant as a resource for research on the immune response to SARS-CoV-2. The samples were drawn from two sources: the first 160 participants of the ongoing ImmuneRACE study, and fewer than 1,500 subjects contributed by 6 global collaborators. The sample metadata nearly always contained a de-identified subject ID, COVID-19 status, age in years and sex. Where available, HLA class I and class II types were obtained from metadata supplied by the sample provider rather than from assay-based typing. What the work shows at the level of the full study, not this receptor alone: The amount of clinical and demographic metadata varied by source and participant and was provided uncurated.

TCRbeta CDR3 regions were amplified from genomic DNA using the immunoSEQ Assay, a bias-controlled multiplex PCR. The authors' pipeline ran thus. The number of nucleated cells in each sample was estimated from the amplification of reference gene primers within the assay. Sequence reads were collapsed and filtered to measure the absolute abundance of every unique TCRbeta CDR3 rearrangement. For each sample, productive Simpson clonality was calculated as the square root of Simpson's diversity index over productive rearrangements. Sourced from immuneACCESS, this table was stored by TCRdb with only in-frame sequences that have V and J called. A share of the clones is absent; for the studies checked, an unresolved V gene accounts for under half, and the remainder has no known explanation. V, J and clone size are those of that table, while D and trimming were read from the DNA. The sample table contains approximately 220,000 clones; only one count was recorded for about 87% of them. Of the sample, more than 2.5% is held by the ten largest clones.

Participants in the prospective study were aged about 18 to 89 years, lived in 20 to 30 United States geographic areas, and enrolled through a virtual design. To assign participants to cohorts, the prospective study relied on clinical history that participants themselves reported in a screening survey and a study questionnaire. ImmuneRACE Cohort 3 recovered participants were defined by two consecutive negative NP/OP PCR tests, healthcare professional clearance, or symptom resolution. In the prospective study, whole blood, serum and a nasopharyngeal or oropharyngeal swab were collected from each participant by mobile phlebotomists. Additional blood draws and questionnaires over an approximately 2-month period could optionally be provided by prospective study participants. Before DNA extraction, prospective study blood samples were shipped either frozen or at room temperature. Remarks on this clone: Which antigen it targets is not known. The sample holds no much larger clone one base away, and base qualities are not on file.

CDR1 and CDR2 are drawn from the germline V gene: SGHVS, FQNEAQ. V drops 4 bases and J drops 3 bases, leaving 12 bases in between. The CDR3 holds 14 amino acids from the cysteine to the phenylalanine. Only the CDR3 part of the read is kept: 42 bases, read in frame from the first base. Recombination joined TRBV7-8 with TRBJ1-1, with TRBD1 as a weak D call on 6 bases. The sequenced material came from PBMCs or T cells enriched from blood (not recorded which). This receptor was taken from a woman aged 25 to 45 who had recovered from COVID-19. For the CDR3, the sequence is CASSWKGGYTEAFF. Read as DNA, the sequence is TGTGCCAGCAGCTGGAAAGGGGGTTACACTGAAGCTTTCTTT. Extended through the reference TRBV7-8 and TRBJ1-1 proteins, this CDR3 yields the full variable domain: GAGVSQSPRYKVAKRGQDVALRCDPISGHVSLFWYQQALGQGPEFLTYFQNEAQLDKSGLPSDRFFAERPEGSVSTLKIQRTQQEDSAVYLCASSWKGGYTEAFFGQGTRLTVV.